These 7 T cell receptor beta chains were sequenced from one sample in a study of T cells in Graves' hyperthyroidism and ophthalmopathy. There were TCR beta CDR3 regions amplified from RNA transcripts. TCR CDR3 regions were first amplified by RT-PCR with HTBI primers. Via MiXCR, TCRdb re-called the multiplex PCR reads, giving one row per CDR3 protein. The table has 280,000 or so distinct CDR3 sequences, around 25% seen once; the top ten hold about 30%. Sequenced material: blood. The receptor source for this set is a man aged 40-49 years with Graves' hyperthyroidism that later progressed to Graves' ophthalmopathy.

In this sample, this clonotype turned up many times. V and J are TRBV29-1 and TRBJ1-3; no firm D call. Trimming stripped 3 bases from V and 0 bases from J, with 9 bases between. The CDR3 is 14 residues long. CDR1 is SQVTM and CDR2 is ANQGSEA in the germline V gene. CDR3 loop: CSVDAEDSGNTIYF. The CDR3 DNA sequence: TGCAGCGTTGACGCGGAAGACTCTGGAAACACCATATATTTT.

This clonotype came up many times. The chain is built from TRBV7-9 and TRBJ1-1; a possible D gene is TRBD1 (6 bases). This CDR3 has 15 amino acids. Germline V gene data show CDR1 as SEHNR and CDR2 as FQNEAQ (reference sequence). Deletions cut 5 bases from V and 1 base from J, with 14 bases between. Here the CDR3 reads CASSRQVRGNTEAFF. The CDR3 DNA follows: TGTGCCAGCAGCCGACAGGTCAGGGGGAACACTGAAGCTTTCTTT.

This clonotype was seen many times. The chain's CDR3 is CASSSQLAGSYEQYF. Here the CDR3 DNA reads TGTGCCAGCAGCTCCCAACTAGCGGGCTCCTACGAGCAGTACTTC. This chain joins TRBV7-9 and TRBJ2-7, with 9 bases matching TRBD2. There are 15 residues in the CDR3. Per germline, CDR1 SEHNR and CDR2 FQNEAQ (reference sequence). With V trimmed by 4 bases and J by 0 bases, 4 bases remained unmatched.

In this sample, this clonotype turned up many times. The chain employs TRBV30 and TRBJ2-7, with 10 bases lining up with TRBD1. This CDR3 region has 14 residues. Germline trimming cut 4 bases from V and 0 bases from J; bases unmatched to any gene: 3. CDR1 and CDR2 (germline): GTSNPN, SVGIG (reference sequence). In DNA form, the CDR3 reads TGTGCCTGGACCGGACAGGGGGTCTCCTACGAGCAGTACTTC. Its protein is CAWTGQGVSYEQYF.

The table lists this clonotype with many counts. This chain connects TRBV6-1 to TRBJ1-5, with unresolved D. The V gene lost 4 bases and the J gene lost 3 bases, with 10 bases spanning the gap. Per the germline V gene, CDR1 is MNHNS and CDR2 is SASEGT. CDR3 length: 14 amino acids. CDR3 region: CASSGTQANQPQHF. In nucleotides, the CDR3 is TGTGCCAGCAGTGGGACTCAAGCCAATCAGCCCCAGCATTTT.

This clonotype was observed many times. In DNA, the CDR3 is TGTGCCAGCAGCTTAGGGTTGGGGATTCTCTCCTACGAGCAGTACTTC. Translated, it gives CASSLGLGILSYEQYF. The V call is TRBV13, the J call TRBJ2-7; no reliable D call. V shed 0 bases and J shed 0 bases, with 12 bases lying between them. The CDR3 is made up of 16 amino acids. Germline CDR1 and CDR2: PRHDT and FYEKMQ (reference sequence).

The chain recombines TRBV6-2 or TRBV6-3 with TRBJ1-1; 7 bases are a match to TRBD1. V lost 7 bases and J lost 2; bases outside the gene matches: 10. CDR1 is MNHEY, CDR2 SVGEGT, per germline. The CDR3 spans 15 residues. DNA of the CDR3: TGTGCCAGCACACGAACCGGGACAGTTAACACTGAAGCTTTCTTT. Translating gives CASTRTGTVNTEAFF.